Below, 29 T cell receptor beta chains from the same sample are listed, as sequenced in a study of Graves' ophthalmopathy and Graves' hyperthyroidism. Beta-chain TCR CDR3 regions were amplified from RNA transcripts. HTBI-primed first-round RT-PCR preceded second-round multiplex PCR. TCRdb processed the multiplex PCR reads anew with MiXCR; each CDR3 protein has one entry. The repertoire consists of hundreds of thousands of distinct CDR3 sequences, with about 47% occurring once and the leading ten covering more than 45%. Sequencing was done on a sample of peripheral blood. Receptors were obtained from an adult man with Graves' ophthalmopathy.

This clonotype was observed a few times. In DNA form, the CDR3 reads TGTGCCAGCTCGAGAAGCGCAGGCCTTGCTTCACCCCTCCACTTT. Translated: CASSRSAGLASPLHF. The gene calls are TRBV7-6 and TRBJ1-6; unclear D gene. CDR1 is SGHVS, CDR2 FNYEAQ, per germline. V was shortened by 8 bases and J by 9 bases, with 20 bases between the two germline ends. The CDR3 is made up of 15 amino acids. Combining the CDR3 with reference TRBV7-6 and TRBJ1-6 gives the whole variable domain GAGVSQSPRYKVTKRGQDVALRCDPISGHVSLYWYRQALGQGPEFLTYFNYEAQQDKSGLPNDRFSAERPEGSISTLTIQRTEQRDSAMYRCASSRSAGLASPLHFGNGTRLTVT.

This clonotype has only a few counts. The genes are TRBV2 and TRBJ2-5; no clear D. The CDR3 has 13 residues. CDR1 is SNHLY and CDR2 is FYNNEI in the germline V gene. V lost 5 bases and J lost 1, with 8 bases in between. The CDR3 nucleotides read TGTGCCAGCAGTCCCTCATCCCAAGAGACCCAGTACTTC. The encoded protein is CASSPSSQETQYF.

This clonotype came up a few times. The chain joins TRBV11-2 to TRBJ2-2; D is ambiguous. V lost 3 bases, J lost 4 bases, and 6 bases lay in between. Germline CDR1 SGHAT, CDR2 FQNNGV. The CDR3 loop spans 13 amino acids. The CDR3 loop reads CASSFKLTGELFF. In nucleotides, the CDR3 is TGTGCCAGCAGCTTTAAGCTCACCGGGGAGCTGTTTTTT.

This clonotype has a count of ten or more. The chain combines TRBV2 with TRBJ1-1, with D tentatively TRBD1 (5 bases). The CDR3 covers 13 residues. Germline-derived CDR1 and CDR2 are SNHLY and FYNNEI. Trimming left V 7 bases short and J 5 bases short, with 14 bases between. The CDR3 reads CASKGQGGTEAFF. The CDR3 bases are TGTGCCAGCAAGGGCCAGGGAGGAACTGAAGCTTTCTTT.

The CDR3 region is CASKSSYTGELFF. The CDR3 DNA is TGTGCCAGCAAGAGTAGCTACACCGGGGAGCTGTTTTTT. V is TRBV2 and J is TRBJ2-2; D gene ambiguous. This CDR3 spans 13 amino acids. CDR1 and CDR2 from the germline V gene are SNHLY and FYNNEI. V was cut by 7 bases and J by 3 bases, with 9 bases left in between.

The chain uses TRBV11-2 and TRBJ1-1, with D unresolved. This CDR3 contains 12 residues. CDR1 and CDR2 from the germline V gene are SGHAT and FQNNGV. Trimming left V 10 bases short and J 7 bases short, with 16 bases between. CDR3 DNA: TGTGCCACCCTAAAGGGAGACTTTGAAGCTTTCTTT. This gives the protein CATLKGDFEAFF.

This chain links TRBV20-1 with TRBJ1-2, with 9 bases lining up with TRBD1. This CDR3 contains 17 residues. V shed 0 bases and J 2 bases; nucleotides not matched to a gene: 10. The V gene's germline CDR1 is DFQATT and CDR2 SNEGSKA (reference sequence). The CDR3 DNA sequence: TGCAGTGCTAGAGATGTGGGGACAGGGAATATAAACTATGGCTACACCTTC. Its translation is CSARDVGTGNINYGYTF.

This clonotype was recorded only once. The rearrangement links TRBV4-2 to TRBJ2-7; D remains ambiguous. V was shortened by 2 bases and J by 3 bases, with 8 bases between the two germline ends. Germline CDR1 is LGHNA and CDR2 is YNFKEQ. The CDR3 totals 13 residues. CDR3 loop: CASSQNQIYEQYF. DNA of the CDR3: TGTGCCAGCAGCCAAAATCAAATCTACGAGCAGTACTTC.

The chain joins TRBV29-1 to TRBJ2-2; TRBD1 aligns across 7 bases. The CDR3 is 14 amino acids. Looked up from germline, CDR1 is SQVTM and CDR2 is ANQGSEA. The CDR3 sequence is CSARNGTATGELFF. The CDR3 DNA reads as TGCAGTGCTAGAAACGGGACAGCTACCGGGGAGCTGTTTTTT.

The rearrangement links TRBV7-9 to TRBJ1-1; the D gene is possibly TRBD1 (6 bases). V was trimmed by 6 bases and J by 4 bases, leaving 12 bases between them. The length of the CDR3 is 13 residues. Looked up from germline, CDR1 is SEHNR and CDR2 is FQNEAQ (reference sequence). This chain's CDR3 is CASSGPRGTEAFF. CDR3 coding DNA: TGTGCCAGCAGTGGGCCCAGGGGCACTGAAGCTTTCTTT. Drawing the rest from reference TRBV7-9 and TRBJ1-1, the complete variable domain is DTGVSQNPRHKITKRGQNVTFRCDPISEHNRLYWYRQTLGQGPEFLTYFQNEAQLEKSRLLSDRFSAERPKGSFSTLEIQRTEQGDSAMYLCASSGPRGTEAFFGQGTRLTVV.

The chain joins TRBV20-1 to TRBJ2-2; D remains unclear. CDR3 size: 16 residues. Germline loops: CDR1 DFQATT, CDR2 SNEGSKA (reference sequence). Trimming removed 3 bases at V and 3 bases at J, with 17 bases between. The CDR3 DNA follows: TGCAGTGCTAGGAATTGGCTTCTCGCCGACACCGGGGAGCTGTTTTTT. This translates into CSARNWLLADTGELFF.

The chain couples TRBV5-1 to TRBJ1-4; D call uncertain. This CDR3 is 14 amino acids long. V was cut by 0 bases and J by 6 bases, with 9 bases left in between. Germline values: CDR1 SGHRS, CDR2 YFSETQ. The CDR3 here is CASSLGTTDEKLFF. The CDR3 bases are TGCGCCAGCAGCTTGGGGACGACGGATGAAAAACTGTTTTTT.

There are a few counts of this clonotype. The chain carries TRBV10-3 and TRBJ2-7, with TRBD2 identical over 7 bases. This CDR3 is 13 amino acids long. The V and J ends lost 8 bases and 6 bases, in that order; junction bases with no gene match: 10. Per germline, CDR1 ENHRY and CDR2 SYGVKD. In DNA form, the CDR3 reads TGTGCCATCGGCCCGGGGGAGGGTAGCGAGCAGTACTTC. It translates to CAIGPGEGSEQYF.

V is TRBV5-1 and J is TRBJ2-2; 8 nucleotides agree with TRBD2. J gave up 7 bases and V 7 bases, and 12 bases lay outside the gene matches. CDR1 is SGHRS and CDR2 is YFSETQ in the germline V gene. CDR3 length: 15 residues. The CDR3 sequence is CASFPPGGPDGELFF. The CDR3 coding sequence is TGCGCCAGCTTCCCCCCGGGGGGGCCTGACGGGGAGCTGTTTTTT.

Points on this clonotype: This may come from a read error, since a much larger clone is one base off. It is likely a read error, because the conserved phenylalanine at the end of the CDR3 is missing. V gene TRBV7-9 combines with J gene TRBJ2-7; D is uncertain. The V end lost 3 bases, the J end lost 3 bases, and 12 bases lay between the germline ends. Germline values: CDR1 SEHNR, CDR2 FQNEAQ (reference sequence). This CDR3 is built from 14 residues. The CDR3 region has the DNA TGTGCCAGCAGCTTTGGTGTGGGTGTCTACGAGCAGTACCTC. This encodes CASSFGVGVYEQYL.

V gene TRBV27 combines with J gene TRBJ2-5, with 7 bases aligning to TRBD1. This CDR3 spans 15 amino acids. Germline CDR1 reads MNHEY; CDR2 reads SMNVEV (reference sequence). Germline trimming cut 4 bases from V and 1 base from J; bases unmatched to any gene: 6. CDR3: CASSSPWTGQETQYF. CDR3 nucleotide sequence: TGTGCCAGCAGTTCCCCCTGGACAGGCCAAGAGACCCAGTACTTC.

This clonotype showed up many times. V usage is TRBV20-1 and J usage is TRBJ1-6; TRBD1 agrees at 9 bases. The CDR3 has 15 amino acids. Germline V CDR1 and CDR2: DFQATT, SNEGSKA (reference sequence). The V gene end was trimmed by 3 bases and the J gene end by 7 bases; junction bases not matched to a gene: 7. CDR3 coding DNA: TGCAGTGCTAGTACCCCGGGACAGGGAAATTCACCCCTCCACTTT. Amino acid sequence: CSASTPGQGNSPLHF.

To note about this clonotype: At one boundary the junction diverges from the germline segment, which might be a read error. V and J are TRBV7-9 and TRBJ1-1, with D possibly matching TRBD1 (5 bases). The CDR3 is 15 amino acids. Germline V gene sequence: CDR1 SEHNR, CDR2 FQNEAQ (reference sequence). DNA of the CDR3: TGTGCTAGCAGCTCGTCCCGGGACGGGTGGCGGTGGGCTTTCTTT. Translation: CASSSSRDGWRWAFF.

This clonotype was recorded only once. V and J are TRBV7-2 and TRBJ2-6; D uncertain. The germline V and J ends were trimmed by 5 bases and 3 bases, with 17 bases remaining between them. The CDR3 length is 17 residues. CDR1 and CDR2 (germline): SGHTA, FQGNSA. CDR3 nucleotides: TGTGCCAGCAGCCAAGATCGTGTGAATAGTGGGGCCAACGTCCTGACTTTC. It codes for CASSQDRVNSGANVLTF.

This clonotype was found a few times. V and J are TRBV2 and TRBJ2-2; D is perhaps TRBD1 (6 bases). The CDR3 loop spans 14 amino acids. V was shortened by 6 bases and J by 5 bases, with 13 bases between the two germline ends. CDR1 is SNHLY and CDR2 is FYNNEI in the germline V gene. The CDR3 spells CASRDLRGTGELFF. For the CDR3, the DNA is TGTGCCAGCAGGGACCTCAGGGGTACCGGGGAGCTGTTTTTT.

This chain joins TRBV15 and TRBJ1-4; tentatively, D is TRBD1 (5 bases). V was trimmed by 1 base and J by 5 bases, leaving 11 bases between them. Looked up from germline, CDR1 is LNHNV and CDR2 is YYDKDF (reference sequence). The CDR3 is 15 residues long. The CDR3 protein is CATSRVGAPNEKLFF. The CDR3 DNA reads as TGTGCCACCAGCAGAGTAGGGGCGCCGAATGAAAAACTGTTTTTT. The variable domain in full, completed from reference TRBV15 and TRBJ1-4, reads DAMVIQNPRYQVTQFGKPVTLSCSQTLNHNVMYWYQQKSSQAPKLLFHYYDKDFNNEADTPDNFQSRRPNTSFCFLDIRSPGLGDTAMYLCATSRVGAPNEKLFFGSGTQLSVL.

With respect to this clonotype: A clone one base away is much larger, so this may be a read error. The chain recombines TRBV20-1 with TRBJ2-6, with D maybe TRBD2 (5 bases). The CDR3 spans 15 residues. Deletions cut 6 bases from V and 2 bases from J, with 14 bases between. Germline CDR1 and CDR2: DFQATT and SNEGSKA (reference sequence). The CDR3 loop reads CSADRRGTGANVLTF. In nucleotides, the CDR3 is TGCAGTGCCGACCGACGGGGTACTGGGGCCAACGTCCTGACTTTC.

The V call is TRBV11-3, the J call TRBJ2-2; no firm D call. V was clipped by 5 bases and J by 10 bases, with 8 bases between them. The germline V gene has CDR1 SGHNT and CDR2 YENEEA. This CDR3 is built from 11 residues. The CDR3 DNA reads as TGTGCCAGCAGCCAAGATTTGGAGCTGTTTTTT. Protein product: CASSQDLELFF.

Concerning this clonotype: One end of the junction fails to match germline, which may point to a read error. The CDR3 sequence: CASSLAGYDSYEQYF. The CDR3, as DNA: TGTGCCAGCAGCTTGGCGGGGTATGACTCCTACGAGCAGTACTTC. The chain uses TRBV5-1 and TRBJ2-7, with D possibly being TRBD2 (6 bases). Germline V gives CDR1 SGHRS, CDR2 YFSETQ. The CDR3 totals 15 residues.

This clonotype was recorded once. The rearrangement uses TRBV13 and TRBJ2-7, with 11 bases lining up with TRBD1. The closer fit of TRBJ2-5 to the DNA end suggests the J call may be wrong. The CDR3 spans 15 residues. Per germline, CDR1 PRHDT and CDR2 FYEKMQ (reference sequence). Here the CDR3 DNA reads TGTGCCAGCAGCTTAGGGGACAGGGGGCGCGAGACCCAGTACTTC. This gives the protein CASSLGDRGRETQYF.

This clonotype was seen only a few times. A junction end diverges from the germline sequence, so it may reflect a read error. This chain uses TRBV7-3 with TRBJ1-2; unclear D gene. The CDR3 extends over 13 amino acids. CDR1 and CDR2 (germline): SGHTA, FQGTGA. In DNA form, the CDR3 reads TGTGCCAGCAGCGTTAATCTAGCGGGAGGGCCCCTCTTC. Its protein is CASSVNLAGGPLF.

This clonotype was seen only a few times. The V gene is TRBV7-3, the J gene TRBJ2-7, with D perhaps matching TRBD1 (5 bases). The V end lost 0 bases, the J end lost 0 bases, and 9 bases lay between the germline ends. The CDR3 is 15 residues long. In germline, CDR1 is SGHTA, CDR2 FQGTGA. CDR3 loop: CASSLTGAGSYEQYF. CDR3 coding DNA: TGTGCCAGCAGCTTAACTGGGGCCGGCTCCTACGAGCAGTACTTC.

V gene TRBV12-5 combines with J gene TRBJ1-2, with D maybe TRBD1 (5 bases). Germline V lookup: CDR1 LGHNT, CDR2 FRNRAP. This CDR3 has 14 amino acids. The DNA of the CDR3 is TGTGCCAGCAGTTTTACGGGGGGAGCACATGGCTACACCTTC. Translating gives CASSFTGGAHGYTF.

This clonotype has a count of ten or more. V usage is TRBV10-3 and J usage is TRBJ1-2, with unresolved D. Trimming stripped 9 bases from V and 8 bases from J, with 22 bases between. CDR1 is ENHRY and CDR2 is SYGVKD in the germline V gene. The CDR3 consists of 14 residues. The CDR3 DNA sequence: TGTGCCATATCAGTGAACAGTAGGCGAGGAGGCTACACCTTC. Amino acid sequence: CAISVNSRRGGYTF.